The 3 T cell receptor beta chains presented below share a single source sample, sequenced in a study of OX40 agonist ivuxolimab in advanced cancers. Method: immunoSEQ multiplex PCR; TCRdb's copy keeps in-frame clones and lacks some. The table records over 15,000 clones, 65% to 90% of them present only once. The sample in question was CD4+ or CD8+ T cells sorted from blood, obtained in a trial of the OX40 agonist ivuxolimab. All receptors derive from an adult with an advanced solid tumor such as melanoma, head and neck, liver or kidney cancer.

The chain couples TRBV7-9 to TRBJ2-3; D possibly corresponds to TRBD2 (6 bases). This CDR3 has 16 residues. The V end lost 2 bases, the J end lost 5 bases, and 17 bases lay between the germline ends. Germline V gives CDR1 SEHNR, CDR2 FQNEAQ (reference sequence). The CDR3 DNA reads as TGTGCCAGCAGCTTAACCGGGAGTGAGATAAAAGATACGCAGTATTTT. Its protein is CASSLTGSEIKDTQYF. Supplemented by reference TRBV7-9 and TRBJ2-3, the full variable domain reads DTGVSQNPRHKITKRGQNVTFRCDPISEHNRLYWYRQTLGQGPEFLTYFQNEAQLEKSRLLSDRFSAERPKGSFSTLEIQRTEQGDSAMYLCASSLTGSEIKDTQYFGPGTRLTVL.

The chain joins TRBV7-9 to TRBJ1-1; D is undetermined. V was pared by 5 bases and J by 4 bases, with 8 bases between. The CDR3 runs 12 residues. CDR1 and CDR2 from the germline V gene are SEHNR and FQNEAQ (reference sequence). The CDR3 is CASSQRTTEAFF. In nucleotides, the CDR3 is TGTGCCAGCAGCCAAAGGACCACTGAAGCTTTCTTT.

The gene calls are TRBV5-1 and TRBJ2-7; D uncertain. Looked up from germline, CDR1 is SGHRS and CDR2 is YFSETQ. The CDR3 is 14 amino acids. Trimming removed 1 base from V and 7 bases from J, with 15 bases in between. The CDR3 sequence is CASSLTSGSGEQYF. Here the CDR3 DNA reads TGCGCCAGCAGCTTGACGTCGGGTTCTGGGGAGCAGTACTTC.